The 18 T cell receptor beta chains given below trace back to one sample, sequenced in a study of blood T cell repertoires in COVID-19. Using immunoSEQ multiplex PCR, the repertoire was profiled, and TCRdb retains in-frame clones only, with some absent. This table has 150,000 to 190,000 clones, under 90% appearing once. What was sequenced was PBMCs or T cells enriched from blood (not recorded which). These receptors were obtained from a man aged 50 to 59 who had recovered from COVID-19.

This clone was observed many times. The rearrangement uses TRBV6-1 and TRBJ1-2; 8 bases line up with TRBD1. Trimming at V came to 3 bases and at J to 7 bases, leaving 7 bases not matched to a gene. Germline CDR1 and CDR2: MNHNS and SASEGT. This CDR3 is built from 14 residues. Written as DNA, the CDR3 is TGTGCCAGCAGTGAGGACAGGGCCCTCGGTGGCTACACCTTC. It translates to CASSEDRALGGYTF.

The V gene is TRBV6-5, the J gene TRBJ2-3; TRBD1 aligns across 9 bases. Germline CDR1 and CDR2: MNHEY and SVGAGI. The CDR3 runs to 15 residues. Losses at the gene ends were 6 bases for V and 5 bases for J; bases not matched to a gene: 9. The CDR3 DNA reads TGTGCCAGCAGGAGTACAGGGGGCCGGATAGATACGCAGTATTTT. It encodes CASRSTGGRIDTQYF.

The chain recombines TRBV3-1 (or the pseudogene TRBV3-2) with TRBJ2-5; 11 nucleotides match TRBD1. This CDR3 is built from 14 residues. Germline V lookup: CDR1 LGHDT, CDR2 YNNKEL (reference sequence). V lost 8 bases, J lost 2 bases, and 4 bases stayed unmatched. CDR3 sequence (DNA): TGTGCCAGCCGGGACAGGGGGGGACAAGAGACCCAGTACTTC. Translating gives CASRDRGGQETQYF.

V is TRBV19 and J is TRBJ2-7; no reliable D call. Germline V gene data show CDR1 as LNHDA and CDR2 as SQIVND (reference sequence). The CDR3 has 15 amino acids. The ends were cut back, 2 bases at V and 0 bases at J, with 11 bases in the middle. CDR3 nucleotides: TGTGCCAGTAGTATATCCGGCGGCGGCTCCTACGAGCAGTACTTC. Translation gives CASSISGGGSYEQYF.

This clone appeared a few times. The genes are TRBV19 and TRBJ2-1, with D possibly being TRBD2 (6 bases). Looked up from germline, CDR1 is LNHDA and CDR2 is SQIVND (reference sequence). This CDR3 region has 15 residues. V was shortened by 7 bases and J by 4 bases, with 17 bases between the two germline ends. The CDR3 nucleotides are TGTGCCAGTAAAAAAGCCGGGACTCTTTACAATGAGCAGTTCTTC. This gives the protein CASKKAGTLYNEQFF.

This chain joins TRBV20-1 and TRBJ2-1; possible D gene TRBD1, 6 bases. The germline V gene encodes CDR1 DFQATT and CDR2 SNEGSKA (reference sequence). Trimming shortened V by 4 bases and J by 12 bases, and 13 bases separated the two germline ends. The CDR3 totals 11 residues. The CDR3 loop reads CSAKGPGAQFF. DNA of the CDR3: TGCAGTGCTAAGGGCCCAGGGGCGCAGTTCTTC.

This chain uses TRBV7-8 with TRBJ2-1; a weak D match, TRBD1 (5 bases). From germline, CDR1 is SGHVS and CDR2 FQNEAQ. This CDR3 is 14 amino acids long. The V end was cut by 5 bases, the J end by 7 bases, with 15 bases between. The CDR3: CASSPRDRPNEQFF. CDR3 nucleotide sequence: TGTGCCAGCAGCCCAAGAGACAGACCAAATGAGCAGTTCTTC.

The rearrangement joins TRBV3-1 (or the pseudogene TRBV3-2) to TRBJ2-3; 14 positions match TRBD2. After removal of 3 bases from V and 5 bases from J, the junction contained 13 bases not matched to a gene. Germline V gene sequence: CDR1 LGHDT, CDR2 YNNKEL (reference sequence). The CDR3 runs to 19 residues. CDR3 sequence reads: CASSHSRLAGGLLIDTQYF. CDR3 sequence (DNA): TGTGCCAGCAGCCATTCTAGACTAGCGGGGGGGCTCTTAATAGATACGCAGTATTTT.

The table lists this clone with a count of one. The rearrangement uses TRBV7-2 and TRBJ1-4, with a weak D call TRBD1 (6 bases). Germline values: CDR1 SGHTA, CDR2 FQGNSA. Between the trimmed V and J ends, which lost 5 bases and 9 bases, there was a span of 13 bases. The CDR3 consists of 13 residues. The chain's CDR3 is CASSQPDRKKLFF. Here the CDR3 DNA reads TGTGCCAGCAGCCAACCGGACAGAAAAAAACTGTTTTTT.

This clone showed up just a few times. The chain combines TRBV3-1 (or the pseudogene TRBV3-2) with TRBJ1-6; TRBD1 aligns across 11 bases. This CDR3 region has 15 residues. The germline V gene encodes CDR1 LGHDT and CDR2 YNNKEL (reference sequence). V shed 4 bases and J 10 bases; nucleotides not matched to a gene: 6. CDR3 sequence (DNA): TGTGCCAGCAGCCCCCGGACAGGGGGCATGTCACCCCTCCACTTT. Its protein product is CASSPRTGGMSPLHF.

The chain has TRBV9 and TRBJ2-5; TRBD2 might be the D (7 bases). The CDR3 extends over 16 amino acids. V shed 0 bases and J shed 1 base, with 13 bases lying between them. CDR1 is SGDLS, CDR2 YYNGEE, per germline. DNA of the CDR3: TGTGCCAGCAGCGTAGGGGGGGGCGGGGGCCAAGAGACCCAGTACTTC. Its translation: CASSVGGGGGQETQYF.

The chain carries TRBV29-1 and TRBJ1-1, with 9 bases lining up with TRBD1. J lost 10 bases, V lost 8 bases, and 8 bases had no gene match. This CDR3 region has 11 residues. Germline CDR1 reads SQVTM; CDR2 reads ANQGSEA. CDR3 sequence: CSHTGGGGAFF. For the CDR3, the DNA is TGCAGCCATACAGGGGGCGGGGGAGCTTTCTTT. Complete variable domain (other parts from reference TRBV29-1 and TRBJ1-1): SAVISQKPSRDICQRGTSLTIQCQVDSQVTMMFWYRQQPGQSLTLIATANQGSEATYESGFVIDKFPISRPNLTFSTLTVSNMSPEDSSIYLCSHTGGGGAFFGQGTRLTVV.

The chain uses TRBV6-5 and TRBJ1-1; D perhaps matches TRBD1 (6 bases). V was shortened by 9 bases and J by 1 base, with 15 bases between the two germline ends. CDR1 MNHEY and CDR2 SVGAGI come from the germline V gene. The CDR3 sequence is 14 residues long. Here the CDR3 reads CASWSRGGNTEAFF. The CDR3 nucleotides read TGTGCCAGTTGGTCGAGAGGGGGGAACACTGAAGCTTTCTTT.

The V gene is TRBV6-2 or TRBV6-3, the J gene TRBJ1-1; no firm D call. The CDR3 runs 20 residues. V was pared by 1 base and J by 0 bases, with 24 bases between. Germline V gives CDR1 MNHEY, CDR2 SVGEGT. This CDR3 reads CASSYFGWAEGLWVNTEAFF. CDR3 DNA sequence: TGTGCCAGCAGTTACTTTGGGTGGGCAGAAGGCCTGTGGGTGAACACTGAAGCTTTCTTT.

The chain carries TRBV15 and TRBJ2-5, with 11 bases aligning to TRBD2. The germline gives CDR1 LNHNV, CDR2 YYDKDF (reference sequence). This CDR3 contains 17 residues. J gave up 5 bases and V 3 bases, and 11 bases lay outside the gene matches. The CDR3 protein is CATSRKIIAGGQETQYF. CDR3 DNA: TGTGCCACCAGCAGGAAAATAATAGCGGGGGGGCAGGAGACCCAGTACTTC.

The genes are TRBV2 and TRBJ2-7, with 7 bases identical to TRBD2. V was pared by 7 bases and J by 6 bases, with 9 bases of the junction left unmatched. The CDR3 has 13 residues. Germline assignment: CDR1 SNHLY and CDR2 FYNNEI. DNA of the CDR3: TGTGCCAGCACGCGGGGGTTCCCTAGCGAGCAGTACTTC. This gives the protein CASTRGFPSEQYF.

This CDR3 reads CASSDYVAGGVTDTQYF. CDR3 nucleotides: TGTGCCAGCAGTGACTACGTCGCGGGGGGGGTCACAGATACGCAGTATTTT. The J gene is TRBJ2-3, the V gene TRBV25-1, with TRBD2 matching 9 bases. V shed 3 bases and J 2 bases; nucleotides not matched to a gene: 9. CDR1 and CDR2 from the germline V gene are MGHDK and SYGVNS. The CDR3 is made up of 17 amino acids.

V gene TRBV7-7 combines with J gene TRBJ2-5, with 10 bases fitting TRBD2. This CDR3 is built from 15 residues. Looked up from germline, CDR1 is SSHAT and CDR2 is FNYEAQ (reference sequence). Trimming removed 5 bases from V and 7 bases from J; junction bases left unmatched: 10. CDR3 sequence (DNA): TGTGCCAGCAGCCCATCCCCAGCTAGCGGGGGGACCCAGTACTTC. Translated: CASSPSPASGGTQYF. The whole variable domain, filled in from reference TRBV7-7 and TRBJ2-5, reads GAGVSQSPRYKVTKRGQDVTLRCDPISSHATLYWYQQALGQGPEFLTYFNYEAQPDKSGLPSDRFSAERPEGSISTLTIQRTEQRDSAMYRCASSPSPASGGTQYFGPGTRLLVL.